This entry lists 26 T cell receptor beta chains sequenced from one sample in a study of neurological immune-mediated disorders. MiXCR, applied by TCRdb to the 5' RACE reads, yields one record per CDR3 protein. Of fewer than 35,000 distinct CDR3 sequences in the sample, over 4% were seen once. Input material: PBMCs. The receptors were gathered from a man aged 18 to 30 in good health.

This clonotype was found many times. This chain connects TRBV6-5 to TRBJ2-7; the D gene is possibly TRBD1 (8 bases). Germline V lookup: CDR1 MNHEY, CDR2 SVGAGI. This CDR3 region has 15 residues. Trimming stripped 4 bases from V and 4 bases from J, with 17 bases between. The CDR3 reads CASSLRQGRGYEQYF. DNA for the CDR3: TGTGCCAGCAGTTTAAGACAGGGGCGGGGGTACGAGCAGTACTTC.

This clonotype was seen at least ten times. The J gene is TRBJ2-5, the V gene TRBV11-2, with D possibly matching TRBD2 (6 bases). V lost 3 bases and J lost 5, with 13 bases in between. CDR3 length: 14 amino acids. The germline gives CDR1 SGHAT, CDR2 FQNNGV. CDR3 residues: CASSFAGWGETQYF. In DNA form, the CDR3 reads TGTGCCAGCAGCTTCGCGGGGTGGGGTGAGACCCAGTACTTC.

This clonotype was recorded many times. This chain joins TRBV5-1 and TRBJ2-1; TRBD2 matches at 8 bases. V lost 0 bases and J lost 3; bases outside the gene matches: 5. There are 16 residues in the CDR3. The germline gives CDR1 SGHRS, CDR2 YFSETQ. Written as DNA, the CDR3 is TGCGCCAGCAGCTTGGCCTCGGGGGGGGACTACAATGAGCAGTTCTTC. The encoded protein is CASSLASGGDYNEQFF.

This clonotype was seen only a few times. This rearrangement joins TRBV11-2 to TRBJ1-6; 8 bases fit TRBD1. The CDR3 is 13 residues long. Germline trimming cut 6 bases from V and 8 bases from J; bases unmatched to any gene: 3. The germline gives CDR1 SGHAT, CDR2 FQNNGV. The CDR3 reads CASRDRVDSPLHF. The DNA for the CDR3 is TGTGCCAGCAGGGACAGGGTTGATTCACCCCTCCACTTT. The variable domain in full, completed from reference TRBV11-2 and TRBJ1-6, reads EAGVAQSPRYKIIEKRQSVAFWCNPISGHATLYWYQQILGQGPKLLIQFQNNGVVDDSQLPKDRFSAERLKGVDSTLKIQPAKLEDSAVYLCASRDRVDSPLHFGNGTRLTVT.

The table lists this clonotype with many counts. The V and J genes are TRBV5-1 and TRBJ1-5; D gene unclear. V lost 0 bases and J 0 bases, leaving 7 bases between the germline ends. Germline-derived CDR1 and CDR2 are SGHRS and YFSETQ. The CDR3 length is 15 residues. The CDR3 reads CASSLAGYSNQPQHF. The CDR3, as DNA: TGCGCCAGCAGCTTGGCGGGCTATAGCAATCAGCCCCAGCATTTT.

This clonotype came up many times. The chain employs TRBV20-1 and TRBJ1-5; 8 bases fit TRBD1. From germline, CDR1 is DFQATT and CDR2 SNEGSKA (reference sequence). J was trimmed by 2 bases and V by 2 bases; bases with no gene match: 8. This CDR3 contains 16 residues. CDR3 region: CSARYRRGLRNQPQHF. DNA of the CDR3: TGCAGTGCTAGATATCGCAGGGGGCTTCGCAATCAGCCCCAGCATTTT.

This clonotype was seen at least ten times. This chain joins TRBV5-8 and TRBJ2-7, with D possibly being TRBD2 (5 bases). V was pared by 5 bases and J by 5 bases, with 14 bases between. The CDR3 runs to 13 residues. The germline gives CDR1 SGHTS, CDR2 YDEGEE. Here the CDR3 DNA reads TGTGCCAGCAGAAGCCGCAACGGGGACGAGCAGTACTTC. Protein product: CASRSRNGDEQYF.

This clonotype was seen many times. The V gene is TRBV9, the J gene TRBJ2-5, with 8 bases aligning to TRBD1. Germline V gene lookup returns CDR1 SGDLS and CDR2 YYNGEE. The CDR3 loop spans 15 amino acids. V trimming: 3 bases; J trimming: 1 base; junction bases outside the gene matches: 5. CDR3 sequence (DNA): TGTGCCAGCAGCGCCCCACAGGGGGGCCAAGAGACCCAGTACTTC. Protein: CASSAPQGGQETQYF.

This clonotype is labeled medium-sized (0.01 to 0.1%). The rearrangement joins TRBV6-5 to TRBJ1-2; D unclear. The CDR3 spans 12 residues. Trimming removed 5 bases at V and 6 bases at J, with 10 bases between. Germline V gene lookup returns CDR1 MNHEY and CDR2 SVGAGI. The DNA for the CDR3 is TGTGCCAGCAGTGAGGGTGGGGATGGCTACACCTTC. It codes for CASSEGGDGYTF.

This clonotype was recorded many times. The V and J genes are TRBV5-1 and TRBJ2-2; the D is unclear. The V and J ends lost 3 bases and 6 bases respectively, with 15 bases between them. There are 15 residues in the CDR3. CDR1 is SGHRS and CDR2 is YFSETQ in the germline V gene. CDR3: CASSSRQAPSGELFF. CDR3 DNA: TGCGCCAGCAGCTCTCGTCAGGCGCCGTCCGGGGAGCTGTTTTTT.

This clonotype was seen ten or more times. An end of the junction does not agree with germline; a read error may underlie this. The CDR3 sequence: CSARAGTGGSNEQYF. In DNA form, the CDR3 reads TGCAGTGCTAGAGCCGGGACAGGGGGCTCCAACGAGCAGTACTTC. The chain links TRBV20-1 to TRBJ2-7; 12 positions agree with TRBD1. In germline, CDR1 is DFQATT, CDR2 SNEGSKA (reference sequence). The CDR3 is 15 amino acids.

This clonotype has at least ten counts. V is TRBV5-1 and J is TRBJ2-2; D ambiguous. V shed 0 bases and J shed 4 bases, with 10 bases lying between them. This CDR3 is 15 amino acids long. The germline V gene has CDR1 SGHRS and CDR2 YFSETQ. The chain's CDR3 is CASSLDPPATGELFF. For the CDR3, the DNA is TGCGCCAGCAGCTTGGACCCCCCCGCCACCGGGGAGCTGTTTTTT.

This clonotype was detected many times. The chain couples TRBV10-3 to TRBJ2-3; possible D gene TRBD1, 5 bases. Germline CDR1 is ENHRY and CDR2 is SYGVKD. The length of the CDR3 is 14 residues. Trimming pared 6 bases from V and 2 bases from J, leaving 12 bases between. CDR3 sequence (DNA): TGTGCCATCAGAAGGGGCTTGGACACAGATACGCAGTATTTT. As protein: CAIRRGLDTDTQYF.

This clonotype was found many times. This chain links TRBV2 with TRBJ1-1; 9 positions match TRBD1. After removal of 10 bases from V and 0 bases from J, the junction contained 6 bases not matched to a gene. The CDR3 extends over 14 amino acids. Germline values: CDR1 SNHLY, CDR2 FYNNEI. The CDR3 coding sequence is TGTGCCACCGCGGACAGGGGCCTGAACACTGAAGCTTTCTTT. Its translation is CATADRGLNTEAFF.

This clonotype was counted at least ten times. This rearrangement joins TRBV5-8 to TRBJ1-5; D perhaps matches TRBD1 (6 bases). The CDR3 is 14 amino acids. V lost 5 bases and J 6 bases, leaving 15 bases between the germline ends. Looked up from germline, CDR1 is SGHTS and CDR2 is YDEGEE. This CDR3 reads CASSMGQGFQPQHF. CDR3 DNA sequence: TGTGCCAGCAGTATGGGACAAGGTTTTCAGCCCCAGCATTTT.

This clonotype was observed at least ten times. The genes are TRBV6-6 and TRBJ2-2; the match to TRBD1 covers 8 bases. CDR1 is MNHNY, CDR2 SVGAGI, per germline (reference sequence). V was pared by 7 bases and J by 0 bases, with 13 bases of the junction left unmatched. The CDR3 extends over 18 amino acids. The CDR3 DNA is TGTGCCAGCATTCTGAACCTCGACAGGGGCCCGAACACCGGGGAGCTGTTTTTT. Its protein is CASILNLDRGPNTGELFF.

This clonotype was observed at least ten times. CDR3 sequence reads: CASSYSMMGSATEAFF. As DNA, the CDR3 is TGTGCCAGCAGTTACTCGATGATGGGGTCGGCCACTGAAGCTTTCTTT. The J gene is TRBJ1-1, the V gene TRBV6-2 or TRBV6-3; D call uncertain. From germline, CDR1 is MNHEY and CDR2 SVGEGT. V was trimmed by 0 bases and J by 4 bases, leaving 15 bases between them. The CDR3 loop spans 16 amino acids.

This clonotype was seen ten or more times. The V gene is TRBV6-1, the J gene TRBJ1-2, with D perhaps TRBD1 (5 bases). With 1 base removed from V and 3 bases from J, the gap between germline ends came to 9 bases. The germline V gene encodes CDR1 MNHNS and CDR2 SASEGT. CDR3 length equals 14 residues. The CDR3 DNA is TGTGCCAGCAGTGAAGGGACACTCGACTATGGCTACACCTTC. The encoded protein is CASSEGTLDYGYTF.

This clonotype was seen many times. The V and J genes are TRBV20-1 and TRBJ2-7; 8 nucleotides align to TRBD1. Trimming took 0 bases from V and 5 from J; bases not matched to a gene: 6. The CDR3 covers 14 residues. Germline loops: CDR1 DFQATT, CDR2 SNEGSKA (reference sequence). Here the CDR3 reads CSARDIDRGNEQYF. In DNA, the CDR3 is TGCAGTGCTAGAGATATCGACAGGGGAAACGAGCAGTACTTC.

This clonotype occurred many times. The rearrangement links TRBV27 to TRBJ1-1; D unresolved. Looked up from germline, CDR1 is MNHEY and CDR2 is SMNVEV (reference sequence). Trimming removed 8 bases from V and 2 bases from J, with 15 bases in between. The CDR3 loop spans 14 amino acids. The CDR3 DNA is TGTGCCAGCGGTCGGGAGGGTGACAACACTGAAGCTTTCTTT. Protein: CASGREGDNTEAFF.

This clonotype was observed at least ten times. This CDR3 reads CASSLSITETQYF. The CDR3 nucleotides are TGTGCCAGCAGTTTATCGATTACGGAGACCCAGTACTTC. The rearrangement joins TRBV27 to TRBJ2-5; D unclear. Trimming shortened V by 0 bases and J by 5 bases, and 7 bases separated the two germline ends. The CDR3 has 13 residues. Germline V lookup: CDR1 MNHEY, CDR2 SMNVEV (reference sequence).

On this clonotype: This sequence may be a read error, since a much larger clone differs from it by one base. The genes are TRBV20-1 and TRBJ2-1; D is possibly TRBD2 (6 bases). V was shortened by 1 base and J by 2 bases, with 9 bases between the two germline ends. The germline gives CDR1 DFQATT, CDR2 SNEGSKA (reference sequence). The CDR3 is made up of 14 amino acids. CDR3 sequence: CSARGRGPYNEQFF. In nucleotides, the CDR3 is TGCAGTGCTAGAGGGAGGGGTCCCTACAATGAGCAGTTCTTC.

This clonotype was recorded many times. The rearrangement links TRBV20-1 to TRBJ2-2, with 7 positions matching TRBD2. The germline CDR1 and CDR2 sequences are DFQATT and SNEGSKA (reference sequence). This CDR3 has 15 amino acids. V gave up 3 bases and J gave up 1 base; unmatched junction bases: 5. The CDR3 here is CSASSPGGNTGELFF. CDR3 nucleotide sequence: TGCAGTGCTAGTAGCCCGGGGGGGAACACCGGGGAGCTGTTTTTT.

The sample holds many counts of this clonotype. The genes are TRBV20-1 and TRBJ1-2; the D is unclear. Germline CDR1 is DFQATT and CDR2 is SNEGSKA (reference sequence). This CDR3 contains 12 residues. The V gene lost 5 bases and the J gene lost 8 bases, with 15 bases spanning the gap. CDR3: CSAGPRGGGYTF. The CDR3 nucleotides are TGCAGTGCTGGCCCCCGCGGTGGAGGCTACACCTTC.

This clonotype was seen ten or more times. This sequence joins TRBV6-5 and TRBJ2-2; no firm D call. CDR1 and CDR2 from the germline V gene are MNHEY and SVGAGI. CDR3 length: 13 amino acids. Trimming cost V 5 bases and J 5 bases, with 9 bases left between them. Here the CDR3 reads CASSATITGELFF. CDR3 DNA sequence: TGTGCCAGCAGTGCGACAATAACCGGGGAGCTGTTTTTT.

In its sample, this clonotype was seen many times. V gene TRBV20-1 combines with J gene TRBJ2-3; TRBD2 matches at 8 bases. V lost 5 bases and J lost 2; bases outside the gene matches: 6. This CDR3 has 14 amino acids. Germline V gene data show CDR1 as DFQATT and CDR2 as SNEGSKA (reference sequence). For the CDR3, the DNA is TGCAGTGCTCCCTTCGGGGGGGCCACAGATACGCAGTATTTT. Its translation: CSAPFGGATDTQYF.